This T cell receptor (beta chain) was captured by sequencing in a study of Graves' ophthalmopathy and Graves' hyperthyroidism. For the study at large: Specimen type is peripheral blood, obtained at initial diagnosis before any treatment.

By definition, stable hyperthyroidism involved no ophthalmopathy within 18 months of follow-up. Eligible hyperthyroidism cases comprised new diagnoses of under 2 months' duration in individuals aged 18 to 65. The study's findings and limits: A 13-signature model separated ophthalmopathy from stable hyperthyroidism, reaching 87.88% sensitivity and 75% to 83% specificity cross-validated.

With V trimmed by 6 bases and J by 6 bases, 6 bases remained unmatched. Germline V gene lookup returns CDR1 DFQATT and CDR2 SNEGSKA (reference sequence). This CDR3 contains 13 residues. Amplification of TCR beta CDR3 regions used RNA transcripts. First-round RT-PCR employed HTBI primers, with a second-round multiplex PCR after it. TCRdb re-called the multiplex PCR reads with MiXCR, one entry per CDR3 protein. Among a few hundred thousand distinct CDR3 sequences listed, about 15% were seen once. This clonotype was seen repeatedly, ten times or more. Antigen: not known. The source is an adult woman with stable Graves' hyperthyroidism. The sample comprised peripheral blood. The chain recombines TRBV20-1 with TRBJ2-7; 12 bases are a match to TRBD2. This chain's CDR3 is CSARTSGTSEQYF. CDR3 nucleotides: TGCAGTGCCCGGACTAGCGGGACAAGCGAGCAGTACTTC.